The entry below describes one TCR beta chain. The antigen is undetermined. This sample is drawn from a study of T cell responses to AZD1222 COVID-19 vaccine. Study results and limitations: The number of AZD1222 recipients seropositive at baseline was only five to seven. With dominance at 160-218 and 743-854, vaccine-associated CD4 TCRs spanned spike. Reportedly, close to half of spike-specific TCRs are directed against unmutated variant regions. It should be noted that donors were predominantly white British and more often female, and clonal diversity was possibly underestimated.

Profiling relied on immunoSEQ multiplex PCR, and the TCRdb table lists in-frame clones only, not all of them. Of about 100,000 clones listed, around nine tenths are singletons. The TCR sequence derives from an adult in good health. The sample consisted of peripheral blood, taken on day 0 of AZD1222 vaccination.

CDR3 coding DNA: TGTGCCAGCAGCCCAAGCGGGAGGACCTACAATGAGCAGTTCTTC. Translation gives CASSPSGRTYNEQFF. The V call is TRBV4-2, the J call TRBJ2-1; 9 bases match TRBD2. The CDR3 covers 15 residues. Trimming cost V 4 bases and J 2 bases; bases outside gene matches: 3. Looked up from germline, CDR1 is LGHNA and CDR2 is YNFKEQ.